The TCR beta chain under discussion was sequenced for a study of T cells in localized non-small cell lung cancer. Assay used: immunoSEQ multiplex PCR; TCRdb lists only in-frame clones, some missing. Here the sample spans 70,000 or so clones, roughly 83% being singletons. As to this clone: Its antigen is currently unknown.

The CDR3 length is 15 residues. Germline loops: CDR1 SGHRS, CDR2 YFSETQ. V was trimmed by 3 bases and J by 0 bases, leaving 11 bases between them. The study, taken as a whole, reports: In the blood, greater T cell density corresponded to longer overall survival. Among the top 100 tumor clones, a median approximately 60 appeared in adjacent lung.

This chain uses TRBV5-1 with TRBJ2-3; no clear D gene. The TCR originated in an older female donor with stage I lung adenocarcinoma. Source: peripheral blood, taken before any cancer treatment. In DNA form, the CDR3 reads TGCGCCAGCAGCTCGACCCTGACTAGCACAGATACGCAGTATTTT. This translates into CASSSTLTSTDTQYF.